This TCR beta chain was sequenced in a study of long-term antiretroviral therapy in people with HIV. Study background: Samples collected earliest predate the 2015 immediate-ART recommendation by about a decade.

This clone is a singleton in its sample. The V gene lost 5 bases and the J gene lost 4 bases, with 5 bases spanning the gap. Germline CDR1 LNHDA, CDR2 SQIVND (reference sequence). CDR3 length equals 11 residues. This was the immunoSEQ v3.0 assay at survey level. The protocol was immunoSEQ multiplex PCR, while the TCRdb copy is restricted to in-frame clones and leaves out a portion. The top ten clones hold approximately 16% of a sample with about 16,000 clones, 76% of them seen once. This TCR derives from a woman aged 50 to 65 with HIV. The chain joins TRBV19 to TRBJ1-1; D remains unclear. The sequencing used unsorted PBMCs, collected approximately 2.5 years before starting antiretroviral therapy. The CDR3 coding sequence is TGTGCCAGTAGTTTTGTCACTGAAGCTTTCTTT. Protein sequence: CASSFVTEAFF.